The 3 T cell receptor beta chains in this list originate from one sample, sequenced in a study of T cells in Graves' hyperthyroidism and ophthalmopathy. Amplification of TCR beta CDR3 regions used RNA as the template. First-round RT-PCR targeting the TCR CDR3 was performed with the HTBI primer set. TCRdb redid the calling of the multiplex PCR reads with MiXCR, one entry per CDR3 protein. The data hold roughly 570,000 distinct CDR3 sequences, with 15% to 17% observed a single time. Source material: blood. The receptors come from a woman aged 25 to 39 with Graves' hyperthyroidism.

This clonotype turned up a few times. This chain connects TRBV6-1 to TRBJ1-5; possible D gene TRBD1, 5 bases. The V gene lost 7 bases and the J gene lost 4 bases, with 17 bases spanning the gap. The CDR3 totals 15 residues. Germline V gives CDR1 MNHNS, CDR2 SASEGT. CDR3 nucleotides: TGTGCCAGCACACCCCGGGACGGGATTAATCAGCCCCAGCATTTT. Translation: CASTPRDGINQPQHF.

The CDR3 sequence: CASSLVPVTDTQYF. In DNA, the CDR3 is TGTGCCAGCAGCTTAGTTCCGGTAACAGATACGCAGTATTTT. V gene TRBV7-2 combines with J gene TRBJ2-3, with unresolved D. The CDR3 consists of 14 residues. Trimming pared 1 base from V and 3 bases from J, leaving 8 bases between. The germline V gene has CDR1 SGHTA and CDR2 FQGNSA.

The chain couples TRBV5-1 to TRBJ2-1; 14 bases fit TRBD2. Germline trimming cut 4 bases from V and 5 bases from J; bases unmatched to any gene: 5. CDR1 is SGHRS, CDR2 YFSETQ, per germline. The CDR3 has 16 residues. CDR3 nucleotide sequence: TGCGCCAGCAGCGTGACTAGCGGGAGGGCAAACAATGAGCAGTTCTTC. This gives the protein CASSVTSGRANNEQFF.